A selection of T cell receptor beta chains follows, all from one sample in a study of CXCR3-negative and CXCR3-positive naive CD8 T cells. Reanalyzing the 5' RACE reads, TCRdb keeps one entry per CDR3 protein, without DNA. The repertoire shows 130,000 or so distinct CDR3 sequences; the top ten hold 0.4% to 0.5%. What was sequenced was naive CXCR3+ CD8+ T cells from blood. The receptors come from a human donor in good health. Some clones in this sample may be carry-over from other donors' samples. The CDR3 runs from the conserved cysteine through the conserved F or W. Each record gives: J gene, V gene, CDR3 protein.

>TRBJ2-7|TRBV29-1
CSVEVTYEQYF
>TRBJ2-2|TRBV28
CASSFPTPQGVGELFF
>TRBJ2-7|TRBV5-5
CASSLGTTYEQYF
>TRBJ2-5|TRBV7-9
CASSLYPQEYQETQYF
>TRBJ2-7|TRBV29-1
CSVEGLASRLNYEQYF
>TRBJ1-2|TRBV29-1
CTVTANYGYTF
>TRBJ1-1|TRBV3-1
CASSPRRDRGPGAEAFF
>TRBJ2-3|TRBV7-9
CASSYGPGTSTDTQYF
>TRBJ2-1|TRBV7-8
CASSLGQVNEQFF
>TRBJ2-7|TRBV7-9
CASSPRGQAYEQYF
>TRBJ2-2|TRBV5-4
CASSWSLTGELFF
>TRBJ2-7|TRBV20-1
CSARSPGAGYEQYF
>TRBJ1-1|TRBV27
CASTKGTGGMNTEAFF
>TRBJ1-2|TRBV4-1
CASSQEPMIWGYTF
>TRBJ1-1|TRBV19
CASSPWVNTEAFF
>TRBJ1-2|TRBV29-1
CSVEDRGDYGYTF
>TRBJ1-1|TRBV28
CASSDRNTEAFF
>TRBJ2-1|TRBV7-6
CASSSGPGVGNEQFF
>TRBJ2-7|TRBV13
CASSVRGYEQYF
>TRBJ2-2|TRBV6-5
CASSYTTHMTGELFF
>TRBJ1-5|TRBV28
CASTPRTGGNDQPQHF
>TRBJ2-2|TRBV12-3/TRBV12-4
CASRFPSGDQNTGELFF
>TRBJ2-7|TRBV6-2/TRBV6-3
CASSNPWESSYEQYF
>TRBJ2-7|TRBV9
CASSPSPGTGAYEQYF
>TRBJ2-5|TRBV20-1
CSAIKAGGGETQYF
>TRBJ2-7|TRBV12-3/TRBV12-4
CASSFGLAGGLEQYF
>TRBJ2-1|TRBV29-1
CSVEGRNNEQFF
>TRBJ2-7|TRBV7-8
CASSLRAGGPNEQYF
>TRBJ2-3|TRBV11-2
CASSGGFSTDTQYF